A selection of T cell receptor beta chains follows, all from one sample in a study of Graves' ophthalmopathy and Graves' hyperthyroidism. TCRdb processed the multiplex PCR reads anew with MiXCR; each CDR3 protein has one entry. Of 230,000 or so distinct CDR3 sequences in the sample, around 50% are singletons; the top ten hold roughly 45%. The sample consisted of peripheral blood. These receptor sequences come from an adult man with Graves' ophthalmopathy. Both conserved end residues are part of each CDR3. The D gene is left open where the match is weak. Clone size is given for some rows only: seen once, a few or many times, or a class if the clone is expanded.

TGTGCCAGCAGCTTTGGACAGGCCTCCTACGAGCAGTACTTC CASSFGQASYEQYF TRBD1 TRBJ2-7 NA TRBV9
TGTGCCAGCAGTGTGGAAGGGGGAAGTACTACTGAAGCTTTCTTT CASSVEGGSTTEAFF NA TRBJ1-1 few TRBV2
TGTGCCAGCAGCTTTTCGGACAGTAACTACGAGCAGTACTTC CASSFSDSNYEQYF NA TRBJ2-7 NA TRBV7-9
TGTGCCAGCAGCTCCTTCGGACAGGGGAGCGAGCAGTACTTC CASSSFGQGSEQYF TRBD1 TRBJ2-7 once TRBV11-2
TGCAGCGTGGTCTTAGCGGGAGTATACCAAGAGACCCAGTACTTC CSVVLAGVYQETQYF TRBD2 TRBJ2-5 NA TRBV29-1
TGTGCCAGCAGCTTTGGGCTAGCGGGATCCTACGAGCAGTACTTC CASSFGLAGSYEQYF TRBD2 TRBJ2-7 NA TRBV9
TGTGCCAGCAGCCGAACGGGACAAAAAAAGGTCCCCCTCCACTTT CASSRTGQKKVPLHF NA TRBJ1-6 few TRBV9
TGTGCCAGCAGCGGGGGGGGAGGTGAGCAGTACTTC CASSGGGGEQYF TRBD2 TRBJ2-7 NA TRBV9
TGTGCCAGCAGCCCGCCGGGACAGACCGAAAAACTGTTTTTT CASSPPGQTEKLFF TRBD1 TRBJ1-4 NA TRBV9
TGTGCAACCACCTCTGGCGTAGGGGCCAACGTCCTGACTTTC CATTSGVGANVLTF NA TRBJ2-6 NA TRBV7-6
TGTGCCAGCAGTCCCATCGACGGCCACTCTGGGGCCAACGTCCTGACTTTC CASSPIDGHSGANVLTF NA TRBJ2-6 NA TRBV2
TGTGCCAGCAGTGGGGACAGAGACGCCGGGGAGCAGTACTTC CASSGDRDAGEQYF TRBD1 TRBJ2-7 NA TRBV2
TGTGCCAGCAGACGGGCAGGGACCTACGAGCAGTACTTC CASRRAGTYEQYF NA TRBJ2-7 many TRBV5-8
TGTGCCAGCAGCGTAGAAGGGACACCAAAAGAGACCCAGTACTTC CASSVEGTPKETQYF NA TRBJ2-5 few TRBV9
TGTGCCAGTAGTGCCGGGACCCGCGGTGGGGCCAACGTCCTGACTTTC CASSAGTRGGANVLTF NA TRBJ2-6 NA TRBV19
TGTGCCAGCAGCTTTCAGGGGGCGTCCTACGAGCAGTACTTC CASSFQGASYEQYF TRBD1 TRBJ2-7 NA TRBV7-9
TGCGCCAGCAGCTTCCAGGGAGGGTTTGGCTACACCTTC CASSFQGGFGYTF NA TRBJ1-2 few TRBV5-1
TGTGCCATCAGTGAGAATGAGGGAGGCAGGGCCTCCTACGAGCAGTACTTC CAISENEGGRASYEQYF NA TRBJ2-7 NA TRBV10-3
TGTGCCAGCAGTGAAGCGACAGGGGAAGAGCAGTACTTC CASSEATGEEQYF TRBD1 TRBJ2-7 few TRBV6-1
TGCGCCAGCAAGTCAGTCGGACGGTCGGGACCCCTCCACTTT CASKSVGRSGPLHF NA TRBJ1-6 NA TRBV5-1
TGTGCCAGCAGGCCCGGGCGGAGGGGAGAGACCCAGTACTTC CASRPGRRGETQYF NA TRBJ2-5 few TRBV12-3/TRBV12-4
TGTGCCAGTAGTTCCGCGGATACAGAGACCCAGTACTTC CASSSADTETQYF NA TRBJ2-5 NA TRBV19
TGCAGTGCTCCTGAACAGGGGGCGAACACCGGGGAGCTGTTTTTT CSAPEQGANTGELFF TRBD1 TRBJ2-2 NA TRBV20-1
TGTGCCAGTAGTCCGTTTACTTGGTACCAAGAGACCCAGTACTTC CASSPFTWYQETQYF NA TRBJ2-5 NA TRBV19
TGTGCCAGCAGCGTAGATGGGACTAGTGGCCACGAGCAGTACTTC CASSVDGTSGHEQYF TRBD2 TRBJ2-7 NA TRBV9
TGCGCCAGCAGTGAGGGGGCGGGGCCCGCTTTCGTCGAGCAGTACTTC CASSEGAGPAFVEQYF NA TRBJ2-7 NA TRBV10-2
TGTGCCACCAGTGATATGTATACTAGCGGGCCGCCCCAAGAGACCCAGTACTTC CATSDMYTSGPPQETQYF TRBD2 TRBJ2-5 NA TRBV24-1
TGTGCCAGCAGCGTAGGGGGCTCTGGGGCCAACGTCCTGACTTTC CASSVGGSGANVLTF NA TRBJ2-6 many TRBV9
TGTGCCAGCAGTTACTCGAACGGACTAGCGGCTAGCACAGATACGCAGTATTTT CASSYSNGLAASTDTQYF TRBD2 TRBJ2-3 NA TRBV12-3/TRBV12-4
TGTGCCAGCTCACGCGAGGGGGGTGGCTACACCTTC CASSREGGGYTF NA TRBJ1-2 NA TRBV18
TGCGCCAGCAGCTTGGCGACCGGGGGGCCCACTGAAGCTTTCTTT CASSLATGGPTEAFF NA TRBJ1-1 NA TRBV5-1
TGTGCCACCAGTGAAGGGGGGAGGACAGGACCTCCCTACGAGCAGTACTTC CATSEGGRTGPPYEQYF NA TRBJ2-7 NA TRBV24-1
TGCAGCGACAGGGGGTACGAGCAGTACTTC CSDRGYEQYF TRBD1 TRBJ2-7 NA TRBV29-1
TGTGCCACCAGTGATTCGGGACTAGCGGGGTACGGGACCCAGTACTTC CATSDSGLAGYGTQYF TRBD2 TRBJ2-5 NA TRBV24-1
TGCGCCAGCAGCCAAGACGGGGCAGGGGGCGACGAGACCCAGTACTTC CASSQDGAGGDETQYF TRBD1 TRBJ2-5 NA TRBV4-1
TGCGCCAGCAGCAACCGACAGACATCACCCCTCCACTTT CASSNRQTSPLHF NA TRBJ1-6 NA TRBV5-1
TGTGCCAGCAACGCACCCGGTAGCGGGGGGCCATCCTACGAGCAGTACTTC CASNAPGSGGPSYEQYF TRBD2 TRBJ2-7 NA TRBV28
TGTGCCAGCTCTGACACAGGGCCCGAGCAGTACTTC CASSDTGPEQYF NA TRBJ2-7 few TRBV25-1
TGTGCCAGCAGCTTCTCAGCTAGCGGATCCTACGAGCAGTACTTC CASSFSASGSYEQYF TRBD2 TRBJ2-7 NA TRBV7-2
TGTGCCAGCAGCCAAGAGGGGGAAAACTATGGCTACACCTTC CASSQEGENYGYTF NA TRBJ1-2 NA TRBV7-3
TGTGCCAGCAGCTCGGGACAGCTCCAAGAGACCCAGTACTTC CASSSGQLQETQYF TRBD1 TRBJ2-5 NA TRBV5-6